A single sample gave rise to the 22 T cell receptor beta chains below, sequenced in a study of CD8 T cells in Susac syndrome (dated by TCRdb to the late 2010s). The method was the immunoSEQ multiplex PCR assay. RNA was extracted using the RNeasy kit, and roughly 0.5 to 1 ug of the RNA was reverse transcribed with random hexamers. In TCRdb, the public reads were trimmed at Q25 with fastp and aligned with MiXCR, with productive beta chains retained. Rows are unified per CDR3 protein, each entry keeping the most common DNA and genes. The sample has about 300,000 distinct CDR3 sequences on record, about nine tenths of them singletons. The ten top clones hold approximately 0.18% of the sample. The sample comprised CD8+ T cells from PBMCs. These receptors all stem from a human donor with multiple sclerosis.

V gene TRBV4-3 combines with J gene TRBJ1-6; a possible D gene is TRBD1 (6 bases). The ends were cut back, 0 bases at V and 10 bases at J, with 10 bases in the middle. The CDR3 sequence is 14 residues long. Germline V gene lookup returns CDR1 LGHNA and CDR2 YSLEER. The CDR3 here is CASSQDGGQSPLHF. The CDR3, as DNA: TGCGCCAGCAGCCAAGATGGGGGGCAATCACCCCTCCACTTT.

V is TRBV6-6 and J is TRBJ2-7, with D maybe TRBD2 (7 bases). V dropped 0 bases and J dropped 0 bases, with 9 bases sitting between them. The CDR3 sequence is 15 residues long. CDR1 and CDR2 from the germline V gene are MNHNY and SVGAGI (reference sequence). The CDR3 bases are TGTGCCAGCAGTTACTCGGGAGGGGGCTCCTACGAGCAGTACTTC. Protein product: CASSYSGGGSYEQYF.

V gene TRBV7-6 combines with J gene TRBJ1-1, with D possibly TRBD1 on 6 matching bases. The ends were cut back, 5 bases at V and 6 bases at J, with 19 bases in the middle. This CDR3 spans 15 amino acids. Looked up from germline, CDR1 is SGHVS and CDR2 is FNYEAQ. The CDR3 here is CASSPSVGAAAEAFF. The CDR3 coding sequence is TGTGCCAGCAGCCCCTCCGTGGGGGCGGCGGCTGAAGCTTTCTTT.

The chain is built from TRBV19 and TRBJ1-5; D may be TRBD1 (5 bases). V lost 6 bases and J lost 6, with 9 bases in between. Germline V gene sequence: CDR1 LNHDA, CDR2 SQIVND (reference sequence). The CDR3 totals 12 residues. The CDR3 bases are TGTGCCAGTAGCATGGGGGGTCAGCCCCAGCATTTT. This sequence encodes CASSMGGQPQHF.

This clonotype is a singleton in its sample. The rearrangement joins TRBV3-1 to TRBJ2-1; a possible D gene is TRBD2 (6 bases). The V end was cut by 2 bases, the J end by 2 bases, with 13 bases between. Per germline, CDR1 LGHDT and CDR2 YNNKEL (reference sequence). There are 16 residues in the CDR3. DNA for the CDR3: TGTGCCAGCAGCCAATTACGGGAGTCCCCCTACAATGAGCAGTTCTTC. Its protein product is CASSQLRESPYNEQFF.

This sequence joins TRBV28 and TRBJ2-7, with 9 bases identical to TRBD2. The CDR3 sequence is 15 residues long. Losses at the gene ends were 4 bases for V and 2 bases for J; bases not matched to a gene: 6. In germline, CDR1 is MDHEN, CDR2 SYDVKM. The CDR3 nucleotides read TGTGCCAGCAGTTCCCTTAGCGGGGGTCCCTACGAGCAGTACTTC. Translating it yields CASSSLSGGPYEQYF.

This CDR3 is CASSLYDPQETQYF. CDR3 in DNA: TGTGCCAGCAGTTTATATGACCCTCAAGAGACCCAGTACTTC. This chain connects TRBV28 to TRBJ2-5; D ambiguous. Germline V CDR1 and CDR2: MDHEN, SYDVKM. Between the trimmed V and J ends, which lost 1 base and 2 bases, there was a span of 8 bases. The CDR3 runs to 14 residues.

J is TRBJ2-3 and V is TRBV6-2 or TRBV6-3, with D possibly matching TRBD2 (6 bases). In germline, CDR1 is MNHEY, CDR2 SVGEGT. V was shortened by 2 bases and J by 3 bases, with 21 bases between the two germline ends. There are 18 residues in the CDR3. CDR3 in DNA: TGTGCCAGCAGTTACCTCCCCGGAGGGGCGTTGGGGACAGATACGCAGTATTTT. Protein product: CASSYLPGGALGTDTQYF.

The gene calls are TRBV4-3 and TRBJ2-1; TRBD2 agrees at 14 bases. CDR1 LGHNA and CDR2 YSLEER come from the germline V gene. Trimming at V came to 3 bases and at J to 4 bases, leaving 5 bases not matched to a gene. There are 17 residues in the CDR3. CDR3 nucleotide sequence: TGCGCCAGCAGCCAGGGGACTAGCGGGAGATCTTACAATGAGCAGTTCTTC. It is translated as CASSQGTSGRSYNEQFF.

To note about this clonotype: The junction departs from germline at one end; a sequencing error may be responsible. This chain uses TRBV6-2 or TRBV6-3 with TRBJ2-5; 8 bases are a match to TRBD2. Germline assignment: CDR1 MNHEY and CDR2 SVGEGT. The CDR3 sequence is 16 residues long. CDR3: CANSYQERGNQETQYF. CDR3 bases: TGTGCCAACAGTTACCAAGAGCGGGGGAACCAGGAGACCCAGTACTTC.

In regard to this clonotype: Its ends do not fully match the called genes, so a read error is possible. The chain uses TRBV20-1 and TRBJ2-6; D possibly corresponds to TRBD2 (5 bases). The CDR3 contains 14 residues. CDR1 and CDR2 (germline): DFQATT, SNEGSKA (reference sequence). The chain's CDR3 is CSAREGAGANVLTF. The CDR3 DNA sequence: TGCAGTGCCAGAGAGGGCGCCGGGGCCAACGTCCTGACTTTC.

This rearrangement joins TRBV7-2 to TRBJ2-3, with D tentatively TRBD2 (6 bases). Deletions cut 4 bases from V and 2 bases from J, with 13 bases between. Per the germline V gene, CDR1 is SGHTA and CDR2 is FQGNSA. CDR3 length: 15 residues. The CDR3 bases are TGTGCCAGCAGCTATCAGGAGCGGGCCACAGATACGCAGTATTTT. This sequence encodes CASSYQERATDTQYF.

This clonotype was recorded a few times. The V call is TRBV27, the J call TRBJ2-7; TRBD2 might be the D (5 bases). The germline V gene encodes CDR1 MNHEY and CDR2 SMNVEV (reference sequence). The CDR3 runs to 14 residues. V shed 0 bases and J shed 3 bases, with 9 bases lying between them. CDR3 in amino acids: CASSLSSGGYEQYF. The DNA of the CDR3 is TGTGCCAGCAGTTTATCGTCAGGAGGCTACGAGCAGTACTTC.

J is TRBJ2-7 and V is TRBV29-1; 8 positions agree with TRBD1. J was trimmed by 2 bases and V by 2 bases; bases with no gene match: 8. Germline V lookup: CDR1 SQVTM, CDR2 ANQGSEA. The CDR3 extends over 15 amino acids. The CDR3 reads CSVELRTGRAYEQYF. As DNA, the CDR3 is TGCAGCGTTGAACTCCGGACAGGGAGAGCCTACGAGCAGTACTTC.

This chain links TRBV20-1 with TRBJ2-1; 11 nucleotides agree with TRBD2. Germline assignment: CDR1 DFQATT and CDR2 SNEGSKA (reference sequence). The CDR3 loop spans 15 amino acids. V shed 4 bases and J 10 bases; nucleotides not matched to a gene: 12. The CDR3 loop reads CSATPGTSGLGEQFF. CDR3 coding DNA: TGCAGTGCTACTCCCGGGACTAGCGGACTCGGGGAGCAGTTCTTC.

This chain joins TRBV28 and TRBJ1-2; 9 bases align to TRBD1. The germline CDR1 and CDR2 sequences are MDHEN and SYDVKM. After removal of 6 bases from V and 8 bases from J, the junction contained 13 bases not matched to a gene. The CDR3 contains 15 residues. The CDR3 bases are TGTGCCAGCAGGGAAACAGGGGGCTTGACGGGAGGCTACACCTTC. It specifies CASRETGGLTGGYTF.

This chain joins TRBV29-1 and TRBJ2-1, with D unclear. The CDR3 runs 15 residues. V lost 4 bases to trimming and J lost 0 bases, with 13 bases between them. Germline values: CDR1 SQVTM, CDR2 ANQGSEA. This CDR3 reads CSVGGKGSSYNEQFF. In DNA, the CDR3 is TGCAGCGTTGGAGGTAAGGGAAGCTCCTACAATGAGCAGTTCTTC.

In its sample, this clonotype was seen a few times. This chain links TRBV7-8 with TRBJ2-5, with a possible D match to TRBD1 (5 bases). Germline V lookup: CDR1 SGHVS, CDR2 FQNEAQ. Trimming stripped 5 bases from V and 0 bases from J, with 13 bases between. The CDR3 is 15 residues long. CDR3 sequence: CASSPSTVYQETQYF. CDR3 DNA: TGTGCCAGCAGCCCCTCGACAGTGTACCAAGAGACCCAGTACTTC.

The genes are TRBV27 and TRBJ1-1; D ambiguous. V shed 5 bases and J shed 1 base, with 17 bases lying between them. Germline CDR1 is MNHEY and CDR2 is SMNVEV (reference sequence). The CDR3 has 16 residues. The CDR3 coding sequence is TGTGCCAGCAGTCCCCTGAGTGGGGAACGGAACACTGAAGCTTTCTTT. This encodes CASSPLSGERNTEAFF.

The rearrangement joins TRBV6-5 to TRBJ2-1, with TRBD2 matching 12 bases. This CDR3 region has 14 residues. CDR1 is MNHEY, CDR2 SVGAGI, per germline. V lost 2 bases, J lost 10 bases, and 3 bases stayed unmatched. CDR3 nucleotides: TGTGCCAGCAGTTACCTAGCGGGAGGGTGGGAGCAGTTCTTC. Amino acids: CASSYLAGGWEQFF.

This rearrangement joins TRBV28 to TRBJ2-7; 7 bases are shared with TRBD2. With 1 base clipped from V and 6 bases from J, the junction kept 3 bases outside the gene matches. Germline-derived CDR1 and CDR2 are MDHEN and SYDVKM. The CDR3 covers 13 residues. The CDR3 DNA follows: TGTGCCAGCAGTTTATCCGGGGAGGGCGAGCAGTACTTC. Its translation: CASSLSGEGEQYF.

The V and J genes are TRBV6-5 and TRBJ1-2; no reliable D call. V shed 5 bases and J shed 8 bases, with 21 bases lying between them. The germline V gene has CDR1 MNHEY and CDR2 SVGAGI. The CDR3 runs to 15 residues. DNA for the CDR3: TGTGCCAGCAGTCCCGGCCTACAGAGGCCGGGGGGCTACACCTTC. It codes for CASSPGLQRPGGYTF.